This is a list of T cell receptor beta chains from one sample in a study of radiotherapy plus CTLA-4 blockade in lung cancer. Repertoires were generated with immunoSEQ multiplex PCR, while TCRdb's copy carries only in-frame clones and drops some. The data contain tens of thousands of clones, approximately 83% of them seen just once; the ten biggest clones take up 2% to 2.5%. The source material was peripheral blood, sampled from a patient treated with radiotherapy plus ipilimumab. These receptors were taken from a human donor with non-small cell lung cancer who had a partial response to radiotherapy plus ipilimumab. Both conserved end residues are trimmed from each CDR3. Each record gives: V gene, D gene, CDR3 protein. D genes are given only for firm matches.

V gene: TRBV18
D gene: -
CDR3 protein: ASSPGTENSPLH

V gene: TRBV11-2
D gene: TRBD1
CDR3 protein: ASRSRKRQGNYGYT

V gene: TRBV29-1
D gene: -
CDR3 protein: SVGNGLYNEQF

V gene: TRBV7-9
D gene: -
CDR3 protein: AFQYQETQY

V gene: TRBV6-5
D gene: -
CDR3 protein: ASSPSGDEQF

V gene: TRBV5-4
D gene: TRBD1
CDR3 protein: ASSFNPWTGGEQY

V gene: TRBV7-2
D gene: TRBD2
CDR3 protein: ASSFDSGTSNEQF

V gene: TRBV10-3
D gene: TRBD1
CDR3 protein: ANGQADTQY

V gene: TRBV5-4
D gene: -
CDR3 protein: ASSGKGGTEAF

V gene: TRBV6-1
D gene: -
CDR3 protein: ASSDGQRRPTDTQY

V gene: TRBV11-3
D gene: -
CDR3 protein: ASSLLGRTSYNEQF

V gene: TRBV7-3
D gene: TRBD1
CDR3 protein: ASSLTGTGGSPLH

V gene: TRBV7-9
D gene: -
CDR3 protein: ASSTQARAVGLDTQY

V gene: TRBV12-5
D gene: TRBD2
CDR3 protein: ASGSGRSDTQY

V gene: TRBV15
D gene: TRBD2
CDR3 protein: ATSREGLAVTDTQY

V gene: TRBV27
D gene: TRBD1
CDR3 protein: ASSVEGQGAPYEQY